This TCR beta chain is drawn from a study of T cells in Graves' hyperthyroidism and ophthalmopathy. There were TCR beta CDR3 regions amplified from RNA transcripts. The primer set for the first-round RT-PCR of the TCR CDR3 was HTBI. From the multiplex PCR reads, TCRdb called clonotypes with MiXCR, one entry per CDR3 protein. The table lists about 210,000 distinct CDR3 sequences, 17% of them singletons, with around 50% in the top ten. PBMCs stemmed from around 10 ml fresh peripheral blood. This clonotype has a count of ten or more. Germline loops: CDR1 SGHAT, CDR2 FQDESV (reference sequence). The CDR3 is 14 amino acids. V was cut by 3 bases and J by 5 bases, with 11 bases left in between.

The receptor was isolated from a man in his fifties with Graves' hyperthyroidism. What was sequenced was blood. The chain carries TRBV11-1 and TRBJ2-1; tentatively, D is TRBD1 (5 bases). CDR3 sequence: CASSFTGGHNEQFF. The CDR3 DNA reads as TGTGCCAGCAGCTTCACAGGTGGACACAATGAGCAGTTCTTC.